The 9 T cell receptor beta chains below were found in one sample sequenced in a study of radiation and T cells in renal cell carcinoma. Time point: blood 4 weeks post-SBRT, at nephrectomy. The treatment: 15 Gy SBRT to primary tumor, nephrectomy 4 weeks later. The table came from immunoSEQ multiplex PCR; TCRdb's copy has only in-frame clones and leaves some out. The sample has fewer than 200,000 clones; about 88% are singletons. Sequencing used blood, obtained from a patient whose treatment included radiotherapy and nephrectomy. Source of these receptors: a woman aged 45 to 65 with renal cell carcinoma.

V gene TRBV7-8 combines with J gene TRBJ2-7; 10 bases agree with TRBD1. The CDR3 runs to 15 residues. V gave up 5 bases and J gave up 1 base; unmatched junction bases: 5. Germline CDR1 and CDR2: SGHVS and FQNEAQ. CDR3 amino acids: CASSPRTGGSYEQYF. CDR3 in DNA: TGTGCCAGCAGCCCCCGGACAGGGGGGTCCTACGAGCAGTACTTC.

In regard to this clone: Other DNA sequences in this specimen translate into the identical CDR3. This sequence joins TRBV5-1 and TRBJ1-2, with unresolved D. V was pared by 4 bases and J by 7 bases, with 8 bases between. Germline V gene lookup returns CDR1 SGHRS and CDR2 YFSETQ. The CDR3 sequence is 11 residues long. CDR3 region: CASSLGGGYTF. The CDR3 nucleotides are TGCGCCAGCAGCCTGGGCGGTGGCTACACCTTC.

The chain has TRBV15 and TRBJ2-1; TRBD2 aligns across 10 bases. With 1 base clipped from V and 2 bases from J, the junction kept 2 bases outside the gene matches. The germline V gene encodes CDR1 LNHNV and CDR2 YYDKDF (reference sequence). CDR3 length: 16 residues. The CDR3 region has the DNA TGTGCCACCAGCAGAGTTGGGACTAGCGCCTACAATGAGCAGTTCTTC. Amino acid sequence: CATSRVGTSAYNEQFF. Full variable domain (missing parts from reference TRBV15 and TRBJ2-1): DAMVIQNPRYQVTQFGKPVTLSCSQTLNHNVMYWYQQKSSQAPKLLFHYYDKDFNNEADTPDNFQSRRPNTSFCFLDIRSPGLGDTAMYLCATSRVGTSAYNEQFFGPGTRLTVL.

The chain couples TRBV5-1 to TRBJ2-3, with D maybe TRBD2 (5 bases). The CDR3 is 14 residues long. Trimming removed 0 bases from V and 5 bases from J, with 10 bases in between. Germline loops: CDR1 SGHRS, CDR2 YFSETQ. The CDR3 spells CASSLALAVDTQYF. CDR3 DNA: TGCGCCAGCAGCTTGGCGCTAGCTGTAGATACGCAGTATTTT.

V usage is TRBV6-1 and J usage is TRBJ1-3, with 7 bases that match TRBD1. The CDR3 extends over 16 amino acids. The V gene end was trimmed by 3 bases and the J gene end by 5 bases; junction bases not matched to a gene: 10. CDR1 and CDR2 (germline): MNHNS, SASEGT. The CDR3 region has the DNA TGTGCCAGCAGTGAGCGATTACAGGGGAACAGAAACACCATATATTTT. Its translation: CASSERLQGNRNTIYF.

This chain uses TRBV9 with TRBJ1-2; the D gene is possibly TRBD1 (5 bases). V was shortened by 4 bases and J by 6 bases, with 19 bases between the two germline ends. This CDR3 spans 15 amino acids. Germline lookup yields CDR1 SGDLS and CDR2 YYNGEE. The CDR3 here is CASSPWDDLSNGYTF. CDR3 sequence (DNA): TGTGCCAGCAGCCCCTGGGACGATCTCTCCAATGGCTACACCTTC.

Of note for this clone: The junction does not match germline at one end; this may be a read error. In DNA, the CDR3 is TGTGCCAGCAGCCTAGGGGGACACGTCGGTCAGCCCCAGCATTTT. This translates into CASSLGGHVGQPQHF. The chain joins TRBV13 to TRBJ1-5; tentative D call: TRBD1 (6 bases). Germline V gene data show CDR1 as PRHDT and CDR2 as FYEKMQ (reference sequence). The CDR3 is made up of 15 amino acids. Together with reference TRBV13 and TRBJ1-5, the CDR3 gives the full variable domain: AAGVIQSPRHLIKEKRETATLKCYPIPRHDTVYWYQQGPGQDPQFLISFYEKMQSDKGSIPDRFSAQQFSDYHSELNMSSLELGDSALYFCASSLGGHVGQPQHFGDGTRLSIL.

CDR3 sequence (DNA): TGTGCCAGCAGTCCAGGGGCCCCTTCCTACGAGCAGTACTTC. Amino acid sequence: CASSPGAPSYEQYF. V usage is TRBV7-9 and J usage is TRBJ2-7, with D possibly TRBD1 on 6 matching bases. CDR3 length equals 14 residues. The V end was cut by 6 bases, the J end by 1 base, with 13 bases between. Germline assignment: CDR1 SEHNR and CDR2 FQNEAQ (reference sequence).

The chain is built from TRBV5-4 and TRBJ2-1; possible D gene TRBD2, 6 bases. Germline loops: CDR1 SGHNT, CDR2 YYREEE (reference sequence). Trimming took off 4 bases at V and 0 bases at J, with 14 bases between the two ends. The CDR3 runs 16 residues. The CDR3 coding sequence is TGTGCCAGCAGCGCCGCTAGCGTAAGCTCCTACAATGAGCAGTTCTTC. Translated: CASSAASVSSYNEQFF.